The 30 T cell receptor beta chains below come from one sample, sequenced in a study of tumor-infiltrating lymphocytes in primary liver carcinoma. Making TCR beta cDNA involved around 510 ng total RNA and a constant-region primer. A slightly modified ARM-PCR protocol with three nested multiplex PCR rounds produced these TCR beta libraries. Investigators reported that the first two PCR rounds, at around 9 cycles each, used TRBV1-TRBV30 forward primers with a C-beta reverse primer. TCRdb recomputed calls from the multiplex PCR reads with MiXCR, one row per CDR3 protein. The table lists approximately 330,000 distinct CDR3 sequences, less than 70% of them singletons. Researchers drew blood RNA from unsorted whole blood and extracted germline DNA as well. The sample taken for sequencing was peripheral blood. The receptors originated from a middle-aged man with primary liver carcinoma and hepatitis B virus infection.

This clonotype has a count of ten or more. V is TRBV4-3 and J is TRBJ2-3; D not resolved. Per germline, CDR1 LGHNA and CDR2 YSLEER. The ends were cut back, 1 base at V and 0 bases at J, with 11 bases in the middle. The CDR3 spans 16 residues. The CDR3 nucleotides are TGCGCCAGCAGCCAAGCCCGCCCGCCTAGCACAGATACGCAGTATTTT. As protein: CASSQARPPSTDTQYF.

Comments on this clonotype: This may arise from a read error, as a much more abundant clone is one base away. This rearrangement joins TRBV6-2 or TRBV6-3 to TRBJ1-2; TRBD1 matches at 7 bases. Germline CDR1 reads MNHEY; CDR2 reads SVGEGT. The CDR3 sequence is 15 residues long. The CDR3 region is CVSSYPPSRGDGYTF. The CDR3 bases are TGTGTCAGCAGTTACCCCCCGAGCAGGGGGGACGGCTACACCTTC.

In the case of this clonotype: Given a much more abundant clone one base away, this may be a read error. The chain recombines TRBV12-3 or TRBV12-4 with TRBJ2-3, with TRBD2 matching 8 bases. The CDR3 covers 16 residues. The CDR3 region has the DNA TGTGCCAGCAGTCCATCCGAGAGCGGGAGCACAGATATGCAGTATTTT. Protein sequence: CASSPSESGSTDMQYF.

This clonotype has more than one count but fewer than ten. A much larger clone sits a single nucleotide away, making a read error possible. The V gene is TRBV29-1, the J gene TRBJ2-5; 7 nucleotides align to TRBD2. This CDR3 is 13 amino acids long. Germline values: CDR1 SQVTM, CDR2 ANQGSEA. This chain's CDR3 is CSVRSGVGEAQYF. The CDR3 coding sequence is TGCAGCGTGCGAAGCGGGGTTGGAGAGGCCCAGTACTTC.

In the case of this clonotype: Since a much larger clone is just one base distant, this may be a read error. V gene TRBV4-3 combines with J gene TRBJ2-3; D possibly matches TRBD1 or TRBD2 (6 bases each). V lost 1 base and J lost 9, with 17 bases in between. CDR1 LGHNA and CDR2 YSLEER come from the germline V gene. The CDR3 totals 15 residues. The CDR3 DNA sequence: TGCGCCAGCAGCCAAGGGGTCCAGGCGGGACAAACGCAGTATTTT. Translating it yields CASSQGVQAGQTQYF.

This clonotype has more than one count but fewer than ten. The chain combines TRBV14 with TRBJ2-7; unclear D gene. Trimming removed 3 bases from V and 2 bases from J, with 14 bases in between. The CDR3 consists of 15 residues. Germline loops: CDR1 SGHDN, CDR2 FVKESK. CDR3 nucleotide sequence: TGTGCCAGCAGCCACGAAAGGACGAGAACCTACGAGCAGTACTTC. This translates into CASSHERTRTYEQYF.

The chain couples TRBV5-1 to TRBJ1-2, with D unclear. This CDR3 comprises 12 residues. Germline assignment: CDR1 SGHRS and CDR2 YFSETQ. Trimming cost V 5 bases and J 8 bases, with 13 bases left between them. Written as DNA, the CDR3 is TGCGCCAGCAGGTACGGGGTCGACGGCTACACCTTC. Encoded protein: CASRYGVDGYTF.

This clonotype was observed many times. V is TRBV12-3 or TRBV12-4 and J is TRBJ2-1; 9 nucleotides match TRBD1. The CDR3 extends over 14 amino acids. V shed 3 bases and J 6 bases; nucleotides not matched to a gene: 3. This chain's CDR3 is CASSFRDRANEQFF. The DNA of the CDR3 is TGTGCCAGCAGTTTCAGGGACAGGGCCAATGAGCAGTTCTTC.

As regards this clonotype: One junction end does not reproduce the germline sequence, and a read error may be involved. The chain couples TRBV11-2 to TRBJ2-1; no definite D call. CDR1 SGHAT and CDR2 FQNNGV come from the germline V gene. This CDR3 region has 12 residues. The CDR3 region has the DNA TGTGCTAGCAGCCCACAGTACAATGGGCAGTTCTTC. Its translation is CASSPQYNGQFF.

In regard to this clonotype: This could be a read error, since a much larger clone is one nucleotide away. The rearrangement joins TRBV6-2 or TRBV6-3 to TRBJ2-7, with 7 bases fitting TRBD2. With 2 bases clipped from V and 5 bases from J, the junction kept 12 bases outside the gene matches. CDR3 length: 16 amino acids. Germline V gene data show CDR1 as MNHEY and CDR2 as SVGEGT. The CDR3 nucleotides read TGTGCCAGCAGTTACGCCGATAGCGGGTTAACGGACGAGCAGTACTTC. Encoded protein: CASSYADSGLTDEQYF.

About this clonotype: No conserved phenylalanine or tryptophan is present at the end of the CDR3, so a read error is the likely explanation. The rearrangement uses TRBV29-1 and TRBJ1-1; maybe TRBD1 (5 bases). CDR1 and CDR2 (germline): SQVTM, ANQGSEA. V was trimmed by 7 bases and J by 4 bases, leaving 10 bases between them. This CDR3 comprises 11 residues. CDR3 residues: CSDRQCTEAFL. For the CDR3, the DNA is TGCAGCGACCGACAGTGCACTGAAGCTTTCCTT.

This clonotype was seen a few times. This likely comes from a read error, as the CDR3 has no conserved phenylalanine or tryptophan at its end. No DNA is shown, since the ends of the CDR3 on it are uncertain; the CDR3 is the one TCRdb lists. This chain uses TRBV11-2 with TRBJ1-4. 13 amino acids form the CDR3, both terminal residues included. Germline V gene sequence: CDR1 SGHAT, CDR2 FQNNGV. CDR3 amino acids: CASSLERTEKLFS.

This clonotype was recorded a few times. A junction boundary mismatches the germline segment, possibly from a read error. The chain is built from TRBV4-1 and TRBJ1-4, with TRBD1 identical over 11 bases. CDR3 length: 15 amino acids. Germline V gene lookup returns CDR1 MGHRA and CDR2 YSYEKL. The CDR3 loop reads CASSPTGQGAENLFF. DNA for the CDR3: TGTGCCAGCAGCCCTACAGGACAGGGGGCAGAAAATCTGTTTTTT.

A few counts support this clonotype. The chain carries TRBV4-1 and TRBJ2-1; no reliable D call. V lost 7 bases, J lost 4 bases, and 17 bases lay in between. The CDR3 spans 15 residues. The germline V gene encodes CDR1 MGHRA and CDR2 YSYEKL. CDR3 sequence: CASTAIGPRYNEQFF. For the CDR3, the DNA is TGCGCCAGCACGGCCATCGGCCCGAGGTACAATGAGCAGTTCTTC.

Note on this clonotype: Relative to the germline gene, one junction end is altered; a read error may explain this. V is TRBV11-2 and J is TRBJ2-7; D remains unclear. Germline V gene sequence: CDR1 SGHAT, CDR2 FQNNGV. This CDR3 is built from 13 residues. DNA of the CDR3: TGTGCCAGCAGCTTTCCTAGTGGATACGAGCAGTGCTTC. Translating gives CASSFPSGYEQCF.

Note on this clonotype: Since the CDR3 does not end with the conserved phenylalanine or tryptophan, this likely comes from a read error. This chain joins TRBV10-3 and TRBJ2-3, with 9 nucleotides matching TRBD2. This CDR3 has 16 amino acids. Germline lookup yields CDR1 ENHRY and CDR2 SYGVKD. CDR3 region: CAIRHASGASTGTQYL. CDR3 DNA sequence: TGTGCCATCAGGCACGCTAGCGGGGCTAGCACAGGTACGCAGTATTTA.

As for this clonotype: A much bigger clone sits one base away, suggesting this may be a read error. V gene TRBV4-1 combines with J gene TRBJ2-3; D gene unclear. CDR3 size: 16 residues. CDR1 is MGHRA, CDR2 YSYEKL, per germline. V shed 0 bases and J shed 2 bases, with 12 bases lying between them. The CDR3 is CASSQEVGLDTDTQYF. In DNA, the CDR3 is TGCGCCAGCAGCCAAGAGGTGGGATTGGACACAGATACGCAGTATTTT.

With regard to this clonotype: A much larger clone is a single base away; this may be a read error. The chain has TRBV4-3 and TRBJ2-1; D not resolved. CDR3 length: 14 residues. CDR1 and CDR2 (germline): LGHNA, YSLEER. CDR3: CARSQGVVSNEQFF. The CDR3 nucleotides read TGCGCCAGAAGCCAAGGTGTTGTCTCCAATGAGCAGTTCTTC.

To note about this clonotype: Being one base from a much bigger clone, this may be a read error. The rearrangement joins TRBV4-1 to TRBJ1-2; D might be TRBD1 (6 bases). The CDR3 covers 15 residues. Germline lookup yields CDR1 MGHRA and CDR2 YSYEKL. The CDR3 DNA is TGCGCCAACAGCCAAGATGGGGGGGCATGGGGCGGCTACACCTTC. The encoded protein is CANSQDGGAWGGYTF.

The V call is TRBV6-5, the J call TRBJ1-3; 8 bases match TRBD1. Germline CDR1 MNHEY, CDR2 SVGAGI. CDR3 length equals 14 residues. Losses at the gene ends were 9 bases for V and 4 bases for J; bases not matched to a gene: 8. The CDR3 DNA reads as TGTGCCAGTAGGGGGACAGGTCTGGGAAACACCATATATTTT. The encoded protein is CASRGTGLGNTIYF.

As concerns this clonotype: The junction and the germline gene differ at one end; a read error may be behind it. V is TRBV6-6 and J is TRBJ2-1; a possible D gene is TRBD1 (6 bases). The CDR3 is made up of 16 amino acids. Germline assignment: CDR1 MNHNY and CDR2 SVGAGI (reference sequence). The CDR3 nucleotides read TGTGTCAGCATGCCACCACGGGACATGGGTGACAATGAGCAGTTCTTC. It yields the protein CVSMPPRDMGDNEQFF.

The table lists this clonotype with a few counts. The chain combines TRBV5-4 with TRBJ1-2, with 7 bases that match TRBD1. The CDR3 extends over 12 amino acids. Per germline, CDR1 SGHNT and CDR2 YYREEE (reference sequence). After removal of 4 bases from V and 7 bases from J, the junction contained 4 bases not matched to a gene. CDR3 DNA: TGTGCCAGCAGCGGGGACAGACGTGGCTACACCTTC. Protein product: CASSGDRRGYTF.

On this clonotype itself: The junction departs from the called germline gene at one end, perhaps through a read error. The chain uses TRBV29-1 and TRBJ2-3; the D is unclear. The CDR3 has 11 residues. The germline gives CDR1 SQVTM, CDR2 ANQGSEA. The DNA of the CDR3 is TGCGGCGTTGAAAACACAGATATGCAGTATTTT. Protein: CGVENTDMQYF.

V and J are TRBV11-2 and TRBJ1-2, with D unresolved. There are 14 residues in the CDR3. Per germline, CDR1 SGHAT and CDR2 FQNNGV. The ends were cut back, 5 bases at V and 3 bases at J, with 13 bases in the middle. The CDR3 sequence is CASSLIGGDYGYTF. CDR3 DNA sequence: TGTGCCAGCAGCCTTATCGGTGGTGACTATGGCTACACCTTC.

This clonotype came up many times. The J gene is TRBJ2-4, the V gene TRBV10-2, with D unclear. There are 13 residues in the CDR3. Germline values: CDR1 WSHSY, CDR2 SAAADI. The V and J ends lost 4 bases and 1 base respectively, with 5 bases between them. The CDR3 is CASSVHAKNIQYF. The CDR3 DNA is TGCGCCAGCAGTGTACACGCCAAAAACATTCAGTACTTC.

The chain is built from TRBV10-3 and TRBJ2-1, with TRBD2 identical over 7 bases. V shed 7 bases, J shed 0 bases, and the junction held 12 bases outside the gene matches. Per the germline V gene, CDR1 is ENHRY and CDR2 is SYGVKD. The CDR3 runs to 17 residues. CDR3: CAINRSERGSSYNEQFF. CDR3 nucleotide sequence: TGTGCCATCAATAGGTCCGAGCGGGGAAGCTCCTACAATGAGCAGTTCTTC.

This clonotype came up once. The missing conserved phenylalanine or tryptophan at the end of this CDR3 makes a read error likely. The rearrangement joins TRBV11-2 to TRBJ2-1, with D possibly matching TRBD2 (5 bases). Germline-derived CDR1 and CDR2 are SGHAT and FQNNGV. The CDR3 is 16 residues long. This chain's CDR3 is CDSSLDSAAAYNEQFL. The CDR3, as DNA: TGTGACAGCAGCTTAGATTCAGCGGCGGCTTACAATGAGCAGTTCTTA.

This rearrangement joins TRBV7-9 to TRBJ2-3; the match to TRBD2 covers 9 bases. Looked up from germline, CDR1 is SEHNR and CDR2 is FQNEAQ (reference sequence). The CDR3 totals 19 residues. V dropped 6 bases and J dropped 3; count of bases not matched to a gene: 19. The CDR3 bases are TGTGCCAGCAGAATGGGACTTAGCGGGAGAAGGGAAAAGACAGATACGCAGTATTTT. It yields the protein CASRMGLSGRREKTDTQYF.

Only a few counts were recorded for this clonotype. The gene calls are TRBV6-1 and TRBJ2-1; 11 bases fit TRBD2. V lost 7 bases, J lost 8 bases, and 10 bases stayed unmatched. Germline-derived CDR1 and CDR2 are MNHNS and SASEGT. CDR3 length: 15 residues. CDR3 bases: TGTGCCAGCAACTCTCTAGCGGGAGGTCTCCATGAGCAGTTCTTC. It is translated as CASNSLAGGLHEQFF.

As to this clonotype: A much larger clonotype is one base distant, so this may be a read error. The rearrangement links TRBV10-3 to TRBJ1-4, with D hard to call. This CDR3 spans 13 amino acids. Trimming cost V 10 bases and J 8 bases, with 17 bases left between them. Germline V gene data show CDR1 as ENHRY and CDR2 as SYGVKD. CDR3 in amino acids: CATCEDGQEKLFF. In nucleotides, the CDR3 is TGTGCCACCTGCGAGGACGGGCAGGAAAAACTGTTTTTT.